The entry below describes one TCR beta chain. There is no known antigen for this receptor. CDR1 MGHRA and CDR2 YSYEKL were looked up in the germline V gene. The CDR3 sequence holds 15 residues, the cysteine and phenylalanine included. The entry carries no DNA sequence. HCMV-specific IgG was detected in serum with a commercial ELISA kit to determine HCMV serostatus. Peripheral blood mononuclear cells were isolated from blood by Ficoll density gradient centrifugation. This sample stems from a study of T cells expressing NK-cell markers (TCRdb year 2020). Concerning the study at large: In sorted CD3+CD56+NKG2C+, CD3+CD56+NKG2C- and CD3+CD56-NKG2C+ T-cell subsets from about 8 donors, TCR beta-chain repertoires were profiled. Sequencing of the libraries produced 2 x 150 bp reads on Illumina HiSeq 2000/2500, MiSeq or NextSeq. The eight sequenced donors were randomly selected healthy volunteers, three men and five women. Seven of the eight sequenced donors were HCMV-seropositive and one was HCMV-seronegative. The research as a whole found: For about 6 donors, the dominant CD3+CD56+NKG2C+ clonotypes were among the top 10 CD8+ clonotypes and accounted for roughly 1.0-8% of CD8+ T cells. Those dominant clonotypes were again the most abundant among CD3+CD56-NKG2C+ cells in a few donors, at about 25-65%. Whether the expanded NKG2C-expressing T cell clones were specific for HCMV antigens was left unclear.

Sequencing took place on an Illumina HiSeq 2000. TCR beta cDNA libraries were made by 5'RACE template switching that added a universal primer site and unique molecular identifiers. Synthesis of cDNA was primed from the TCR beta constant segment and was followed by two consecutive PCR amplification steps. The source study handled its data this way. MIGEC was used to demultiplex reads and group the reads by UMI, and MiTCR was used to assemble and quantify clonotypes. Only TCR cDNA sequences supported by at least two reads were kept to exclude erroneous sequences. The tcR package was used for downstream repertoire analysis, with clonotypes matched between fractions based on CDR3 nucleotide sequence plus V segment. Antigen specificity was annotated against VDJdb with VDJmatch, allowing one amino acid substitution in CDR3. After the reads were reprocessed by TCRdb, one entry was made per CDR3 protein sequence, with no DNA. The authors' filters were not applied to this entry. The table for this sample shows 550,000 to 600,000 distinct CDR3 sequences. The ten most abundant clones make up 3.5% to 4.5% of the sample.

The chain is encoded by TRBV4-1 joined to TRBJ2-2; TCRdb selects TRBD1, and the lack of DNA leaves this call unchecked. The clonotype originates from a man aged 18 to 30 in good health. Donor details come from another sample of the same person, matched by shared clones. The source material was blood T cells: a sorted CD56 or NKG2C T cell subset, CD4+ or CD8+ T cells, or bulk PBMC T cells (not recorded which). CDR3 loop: CASSQERGITGELFF.